This entry lists 2 T cell receptor beta chains sequenced from one sample in a study of T cells in localized non-small cell lung cancer. The table came from immunoSEQ multiplex PCR; TCRdb's copy has only in-frame clones and leaves some out. Counted here are around 21,000 clones, roughly 80% occurring once; the ten biggest clones make up approximately 4.8%. The source was peripheral blood, collected before any cancer treatment. The source of these receptors is a man between 40 and 69 years old with stage I lung adenocarcinoma.

V and J are TRBV28 and TRBJ2-7; the match to TRBD2 covers 10 bases. V dropped 7 bases and J dropped 2; count of bases not matched to a gene: 8. CDR1 and CDR2 from the germline V gene are MDHEN and SYDVKM. This CDR3 comprises 15 residues. The CDR3 spells CASIETGTSAYEQYF. The DNA for the CDR3 is TGTGCCAGCATTGAGACAGGGACTAGCGCCTACGAGCAGTACTTC.

The J gene is TRBJ2-7, the V gene TRBV5-1, with 7 bases matching TRBD1. Trimming took 4 bases from V and 3 from J; bases not matched to a gene: 7. The CDR3 is 14 amino acids. Germline V gives CDR1 SGHRS, CDR2 YFSETQ. The DNA of the CDR3 is TGCGCCAGCAGCCCGGGACAGAGAGACTACGAGCAGTACTTC. It encodes CASSPGQRDYEQYF.